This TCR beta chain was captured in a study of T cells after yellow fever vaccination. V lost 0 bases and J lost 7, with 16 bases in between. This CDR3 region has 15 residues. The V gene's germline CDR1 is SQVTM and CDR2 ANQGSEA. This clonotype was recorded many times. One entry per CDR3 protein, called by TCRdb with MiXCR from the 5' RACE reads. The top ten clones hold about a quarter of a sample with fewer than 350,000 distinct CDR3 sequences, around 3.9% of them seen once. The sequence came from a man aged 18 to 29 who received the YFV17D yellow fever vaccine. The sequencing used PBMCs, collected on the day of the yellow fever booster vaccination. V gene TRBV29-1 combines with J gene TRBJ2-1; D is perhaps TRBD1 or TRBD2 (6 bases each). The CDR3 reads CSVEDRRGQRNEQFF. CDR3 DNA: TGCAGCGTTGAAGATCGGCGGGGACAAAGGAATGAGCAGTTCTTC.